This record covers a single T cell receptor beta chain. TCRdb fed the RT-PCR reads into MiXCR, producing one record per CDR3 protein. The sample shows 650,000 to 800,000 distinct CDR3 sequences, around 14% of them seen only once. The trim removed 5 bases at V and 7 bases at J, leaving 9 bases unmatched. Germline assignment: CDR1 MNHNS and CDR2 SASEGT. The CDR3 consists of 14 residues. The origin of this receptor is a female donor in good health, serving as a healthy control. This rearrangement joins TRBV6-1 to TRBJ1-2, with 8 bases that match TRBD1. Sequenced material: memory CD4+ T cells from blood. The CDR3 bases are TGTGCCAGCAGTAGCCGGGACAGGTCCTCTGGCTACACCTTC. It codes for CASSSRDRSSGYTF.